This T cell receptor (beta chain) came from a study of blood T cell repertoires in COVID-19. Overall study context: The samples span acute and convalescent COVID-19 from the United States, Italy and Spain. From T cells, B-cell-depleted T cells, or PBMCs came the material, which was cDNA or gDNA.

In the original processing: Researchers report that nucleated cell counts were estimated from reference gene primer amplification. The repertoire was sequenced with immunoSEQ multiplex PCR; TCRdb's copy has only in-frame clones and lacks some. D and trimming were read from the DNA, whereas the V and J calls and clone size are those reported in that table. In the table there are tens of thousands of clones, 70% to 90% of which are singletons. CDR3 size: 13 residues. Trimming took 4 bases from V and 8 from J, leaving 14 bases between them. Germline CDR1 and CDR2: MNHNY and SVGAGI (reference sequence). The sequence was collected from a woman aged 65 to 85 in a cohort sampled during active COVID-19. The chain employs TRBV6-6 and TRBJ2-5; D is unclear. The sequencing input was peripheral blood. CDR3 region: CASSSSVLYTQYF. The DNA for the CDR3 is TGTGCCAGCAGTTCGTCCGTTTTGTATACCCAGTACTTC.